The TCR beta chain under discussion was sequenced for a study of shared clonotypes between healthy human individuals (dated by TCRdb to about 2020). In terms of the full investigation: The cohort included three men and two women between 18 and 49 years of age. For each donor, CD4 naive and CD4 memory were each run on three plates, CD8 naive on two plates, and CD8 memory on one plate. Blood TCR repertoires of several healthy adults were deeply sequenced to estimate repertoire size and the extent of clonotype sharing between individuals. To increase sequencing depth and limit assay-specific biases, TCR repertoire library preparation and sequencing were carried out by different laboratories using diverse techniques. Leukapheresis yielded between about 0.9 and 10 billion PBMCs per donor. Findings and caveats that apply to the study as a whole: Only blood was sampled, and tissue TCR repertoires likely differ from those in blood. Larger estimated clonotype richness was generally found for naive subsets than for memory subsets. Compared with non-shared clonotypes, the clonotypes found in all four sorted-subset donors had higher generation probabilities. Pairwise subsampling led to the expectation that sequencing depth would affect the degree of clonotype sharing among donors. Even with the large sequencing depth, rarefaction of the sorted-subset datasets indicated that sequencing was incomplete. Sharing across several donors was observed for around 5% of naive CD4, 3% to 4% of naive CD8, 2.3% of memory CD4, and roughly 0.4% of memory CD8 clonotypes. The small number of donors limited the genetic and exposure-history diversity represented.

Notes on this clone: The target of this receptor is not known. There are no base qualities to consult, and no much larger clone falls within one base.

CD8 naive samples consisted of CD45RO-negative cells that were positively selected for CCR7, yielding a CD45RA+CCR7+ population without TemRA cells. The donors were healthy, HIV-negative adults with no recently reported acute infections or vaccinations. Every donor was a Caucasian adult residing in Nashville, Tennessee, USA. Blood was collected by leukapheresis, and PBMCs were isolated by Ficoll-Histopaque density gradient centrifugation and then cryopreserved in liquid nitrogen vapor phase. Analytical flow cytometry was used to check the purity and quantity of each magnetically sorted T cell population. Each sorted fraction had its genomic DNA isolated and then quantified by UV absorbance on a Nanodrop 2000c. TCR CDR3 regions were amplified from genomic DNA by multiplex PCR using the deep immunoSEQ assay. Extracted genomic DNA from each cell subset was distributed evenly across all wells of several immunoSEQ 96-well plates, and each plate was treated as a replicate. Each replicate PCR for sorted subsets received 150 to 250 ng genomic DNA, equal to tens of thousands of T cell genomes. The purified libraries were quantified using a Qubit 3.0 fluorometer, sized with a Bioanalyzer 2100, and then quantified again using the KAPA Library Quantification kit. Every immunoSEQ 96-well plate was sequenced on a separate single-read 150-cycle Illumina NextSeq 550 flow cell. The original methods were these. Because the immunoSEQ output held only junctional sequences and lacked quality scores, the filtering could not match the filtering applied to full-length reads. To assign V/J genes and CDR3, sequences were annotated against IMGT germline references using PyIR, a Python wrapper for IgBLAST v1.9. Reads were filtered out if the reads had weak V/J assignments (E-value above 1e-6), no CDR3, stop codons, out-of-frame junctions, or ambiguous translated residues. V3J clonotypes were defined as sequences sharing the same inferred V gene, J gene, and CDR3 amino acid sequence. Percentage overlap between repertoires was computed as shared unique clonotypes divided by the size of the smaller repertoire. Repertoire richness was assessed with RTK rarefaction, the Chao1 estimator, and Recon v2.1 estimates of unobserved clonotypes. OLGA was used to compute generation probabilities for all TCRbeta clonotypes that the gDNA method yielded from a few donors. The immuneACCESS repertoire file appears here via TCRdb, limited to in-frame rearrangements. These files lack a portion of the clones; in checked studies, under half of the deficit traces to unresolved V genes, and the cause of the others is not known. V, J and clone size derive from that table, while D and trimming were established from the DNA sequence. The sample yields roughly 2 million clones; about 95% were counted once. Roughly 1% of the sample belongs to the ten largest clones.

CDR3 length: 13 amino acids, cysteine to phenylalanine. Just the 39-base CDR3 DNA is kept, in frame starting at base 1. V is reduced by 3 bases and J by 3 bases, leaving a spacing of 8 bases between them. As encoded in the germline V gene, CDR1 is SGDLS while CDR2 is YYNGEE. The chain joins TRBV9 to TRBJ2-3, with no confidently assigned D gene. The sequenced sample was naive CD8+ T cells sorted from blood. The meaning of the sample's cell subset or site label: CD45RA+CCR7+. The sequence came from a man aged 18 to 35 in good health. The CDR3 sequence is CASSEPRTDTQYF. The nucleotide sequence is TGTGCCAGCAGCGAACCTAGAACAGATACGCAGTATTTT.